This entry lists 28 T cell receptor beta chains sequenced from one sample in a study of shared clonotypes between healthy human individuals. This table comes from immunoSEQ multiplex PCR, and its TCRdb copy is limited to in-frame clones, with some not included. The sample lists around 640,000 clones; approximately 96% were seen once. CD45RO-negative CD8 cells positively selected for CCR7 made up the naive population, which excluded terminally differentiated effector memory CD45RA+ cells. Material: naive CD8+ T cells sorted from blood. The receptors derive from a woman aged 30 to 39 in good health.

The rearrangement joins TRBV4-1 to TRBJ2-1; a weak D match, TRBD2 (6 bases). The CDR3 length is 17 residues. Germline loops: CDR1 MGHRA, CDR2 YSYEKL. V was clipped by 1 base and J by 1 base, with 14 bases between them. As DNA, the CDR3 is TGCGCCAGCAGCCAAGGTCTTCACGGGAGTTCCTACAATGAGCAGTTCTTC. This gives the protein CASSQGLHGSSYNEQFF.

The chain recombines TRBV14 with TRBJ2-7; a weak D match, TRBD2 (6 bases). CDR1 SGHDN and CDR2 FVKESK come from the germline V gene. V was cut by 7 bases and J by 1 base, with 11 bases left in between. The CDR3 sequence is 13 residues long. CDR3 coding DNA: TGTGCCAGCAAAGGGACTGATTCCTACGAGCAGTACTTC. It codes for CASKGTDSYEQYF.

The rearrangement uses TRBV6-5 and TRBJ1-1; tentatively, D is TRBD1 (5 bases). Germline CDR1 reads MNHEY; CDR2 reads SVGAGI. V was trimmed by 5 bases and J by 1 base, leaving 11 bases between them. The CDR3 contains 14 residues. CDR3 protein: CASSPPDTNTEAFF. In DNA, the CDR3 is TGTGCCAGCAGTCCTCCGGACACGAACACTGAAGCTTTCTTT.

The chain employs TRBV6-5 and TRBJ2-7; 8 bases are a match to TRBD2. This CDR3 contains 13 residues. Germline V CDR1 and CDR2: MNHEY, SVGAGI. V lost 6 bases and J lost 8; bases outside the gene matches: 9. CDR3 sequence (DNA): TGTGCCAGCAGCCCAGGACTAGCAGACCAGCAGTACTTC. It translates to CASSPGLADQQYF.

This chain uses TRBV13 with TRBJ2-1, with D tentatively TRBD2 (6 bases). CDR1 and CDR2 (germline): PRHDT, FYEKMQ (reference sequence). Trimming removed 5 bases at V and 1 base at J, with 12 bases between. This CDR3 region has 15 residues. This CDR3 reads CASSDTSWSYNEQFF. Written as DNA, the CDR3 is TGTGCCAGCAGCGACACTAGCTGGTCCTACAATGAGCAGTTCTTC. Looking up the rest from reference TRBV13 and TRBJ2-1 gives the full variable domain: AAGVIQSPRHLIKEKRETATLKCYPIPRHDTVYWYQQGPGQDPQFLISFYEKMQSDKGSIPDRFSAQQFSDYHSELNMSSLELGDSALYFCASSDTSWSYNEQFFGPGTRLTVL.

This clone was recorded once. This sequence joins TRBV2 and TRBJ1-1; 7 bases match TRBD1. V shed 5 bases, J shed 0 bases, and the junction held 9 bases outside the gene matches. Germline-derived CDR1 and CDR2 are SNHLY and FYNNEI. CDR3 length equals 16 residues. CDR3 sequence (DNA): TGTGCCAGCAGTCGGGAGGACAGGTCCCTGAACACTGAAGCTTTCTTT. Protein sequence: CASSREDRSLNTEAFF.

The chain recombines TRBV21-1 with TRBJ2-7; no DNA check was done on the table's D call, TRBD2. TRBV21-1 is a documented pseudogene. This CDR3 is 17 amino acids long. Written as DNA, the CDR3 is TGTGCCAGCAGCAAAATGAAGATATCGGGGGACTCCTACGAGCAGTACTTC. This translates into CASSKMKISGDSYEQYF.

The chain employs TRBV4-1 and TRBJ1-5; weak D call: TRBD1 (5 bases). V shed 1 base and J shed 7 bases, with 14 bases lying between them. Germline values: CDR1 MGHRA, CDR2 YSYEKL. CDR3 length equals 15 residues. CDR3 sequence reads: CASSQVKGAGQPQHF. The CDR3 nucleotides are TGCGCCAGCAGCCAAGTAAAGGGCGCAGGGCAGCCCCAGCATTTT.

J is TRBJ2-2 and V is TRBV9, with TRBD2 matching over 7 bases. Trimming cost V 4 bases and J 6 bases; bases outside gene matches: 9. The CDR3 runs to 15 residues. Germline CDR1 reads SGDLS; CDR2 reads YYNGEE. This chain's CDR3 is CASSTRTSGSGELFF. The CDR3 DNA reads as TGTGCCAGCAGCACACGGACTAGTGGGTCCGGGGAGCTGTTTTTT.

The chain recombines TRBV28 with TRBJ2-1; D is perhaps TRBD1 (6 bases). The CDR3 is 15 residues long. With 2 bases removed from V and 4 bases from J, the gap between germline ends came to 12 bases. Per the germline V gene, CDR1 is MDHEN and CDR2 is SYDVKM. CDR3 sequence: CASSLARGRYNEQFF. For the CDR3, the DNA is TGTGCCAGCAGTTTAGCCAGGGGTCGATACAATGAGCAGTTCTTC.

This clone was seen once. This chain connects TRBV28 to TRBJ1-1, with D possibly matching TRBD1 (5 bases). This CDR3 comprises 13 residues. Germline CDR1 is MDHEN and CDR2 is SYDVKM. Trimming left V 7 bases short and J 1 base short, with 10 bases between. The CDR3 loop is CASNEDKNTEAFF. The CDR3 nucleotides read TGTGCCAGCAATGAGGACAAGAACACTGAAGCTTTCTTT.

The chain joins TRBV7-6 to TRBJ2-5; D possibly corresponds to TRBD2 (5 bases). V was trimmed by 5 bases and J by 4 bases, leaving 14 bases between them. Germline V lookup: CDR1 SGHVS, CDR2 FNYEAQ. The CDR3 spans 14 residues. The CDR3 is CASSQTGLPETQYF. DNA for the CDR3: TGTGCCAGCAGCCAAACCGGACTCCCAGAGACCCAGTACTTC.

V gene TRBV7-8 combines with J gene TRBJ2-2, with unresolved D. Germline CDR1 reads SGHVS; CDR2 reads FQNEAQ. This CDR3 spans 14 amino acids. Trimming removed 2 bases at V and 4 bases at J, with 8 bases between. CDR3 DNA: TGTGCCAGCAGCTTACCGGGTGGCACCGGGGAGCTGTTTTTT. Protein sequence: CASSLPGGTGELFF.

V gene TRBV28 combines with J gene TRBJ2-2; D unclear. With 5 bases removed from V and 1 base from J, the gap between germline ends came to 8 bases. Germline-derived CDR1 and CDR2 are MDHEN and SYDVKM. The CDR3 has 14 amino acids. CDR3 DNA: TGTGCCAGCAGTCCTAGATTGAACACCGGGGAGCTGTTTTTT. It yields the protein CASSPRLNTGELFF.

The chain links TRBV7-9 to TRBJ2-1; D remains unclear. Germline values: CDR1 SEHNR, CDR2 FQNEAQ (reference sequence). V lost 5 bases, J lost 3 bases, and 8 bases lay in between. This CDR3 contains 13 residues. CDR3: CASSPLSYNEQFF. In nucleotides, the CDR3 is TGTGCCAGCAGCCCACTTAGCTACAATGAGCAGTTCTTC.

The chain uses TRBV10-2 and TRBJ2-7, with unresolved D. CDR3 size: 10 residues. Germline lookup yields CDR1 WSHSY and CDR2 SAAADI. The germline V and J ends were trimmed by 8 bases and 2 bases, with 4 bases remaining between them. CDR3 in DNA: TGCGCCAGCGGGGCCTACGAGCAGTACTTC. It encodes CASGAYEQYF.

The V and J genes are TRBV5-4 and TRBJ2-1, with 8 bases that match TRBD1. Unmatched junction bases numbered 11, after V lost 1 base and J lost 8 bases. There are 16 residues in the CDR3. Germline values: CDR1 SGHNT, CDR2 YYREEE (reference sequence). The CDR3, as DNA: TGTGCCAGCAGCTTGACCGGGACAGGAGTTCAGGATGAGCAGTTCTTC. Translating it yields CASSLTGTGVQDEQFF.

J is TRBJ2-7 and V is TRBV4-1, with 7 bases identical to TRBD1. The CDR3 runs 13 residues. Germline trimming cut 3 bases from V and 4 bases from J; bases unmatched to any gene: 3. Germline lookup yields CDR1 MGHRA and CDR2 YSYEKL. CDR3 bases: TGCGCCAGCAGCCATGGGACAGAGTACGAGCAGTACTTC. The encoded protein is CASSHGTEYEQYF.

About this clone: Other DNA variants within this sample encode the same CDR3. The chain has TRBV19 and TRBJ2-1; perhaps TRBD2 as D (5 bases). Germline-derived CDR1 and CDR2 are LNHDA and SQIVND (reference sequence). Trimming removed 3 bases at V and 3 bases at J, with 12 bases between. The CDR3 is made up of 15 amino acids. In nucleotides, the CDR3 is TGTGCCAGTAGTATCGGGCTAGCCGTCTACAATGAGCAGTTCTTC. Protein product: CASSIGLAVYNEQFF.

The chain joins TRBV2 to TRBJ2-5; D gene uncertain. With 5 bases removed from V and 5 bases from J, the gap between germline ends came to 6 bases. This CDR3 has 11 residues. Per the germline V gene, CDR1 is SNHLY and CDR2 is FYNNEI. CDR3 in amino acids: CASSYSETQYF. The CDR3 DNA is TGTGCCAGCAGTTACAGTGAGACCCAGTACTTC.

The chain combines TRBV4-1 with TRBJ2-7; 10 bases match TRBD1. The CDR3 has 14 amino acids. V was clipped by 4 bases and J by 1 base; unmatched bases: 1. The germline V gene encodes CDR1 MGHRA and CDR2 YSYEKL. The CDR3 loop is CASSPDRGSYEQYF. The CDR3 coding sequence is TGCGCCAGCAGCCCGGACAGGGGGTCCTACGAGCAGTACTTC.

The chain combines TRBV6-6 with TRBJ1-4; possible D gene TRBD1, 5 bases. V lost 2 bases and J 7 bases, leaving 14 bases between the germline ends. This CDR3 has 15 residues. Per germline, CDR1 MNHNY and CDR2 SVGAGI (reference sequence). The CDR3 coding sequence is TGTGCCAGCAGTTACAAGGGACGGATAGGTGAAAAACTGTTTTTT. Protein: CASSYKGRIGEKLFF.

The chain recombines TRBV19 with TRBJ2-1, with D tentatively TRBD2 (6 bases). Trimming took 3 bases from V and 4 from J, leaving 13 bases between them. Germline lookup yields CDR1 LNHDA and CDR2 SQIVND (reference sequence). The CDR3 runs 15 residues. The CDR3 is CASSIGGVPYNEQFF. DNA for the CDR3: TGTGCCAGTAGTATCGGGGGAGTTCCGTACAATGAGCAGTTCTTC.

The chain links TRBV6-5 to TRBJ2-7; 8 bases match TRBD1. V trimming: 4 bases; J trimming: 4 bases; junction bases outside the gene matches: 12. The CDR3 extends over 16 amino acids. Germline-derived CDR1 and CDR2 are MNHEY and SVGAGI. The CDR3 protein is CASSFTGQDPSYEQYF. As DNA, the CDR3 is TGTGCCAGCAGTTTTACGGGACAGGACCCGTCATACGAGCAGTACTTC.

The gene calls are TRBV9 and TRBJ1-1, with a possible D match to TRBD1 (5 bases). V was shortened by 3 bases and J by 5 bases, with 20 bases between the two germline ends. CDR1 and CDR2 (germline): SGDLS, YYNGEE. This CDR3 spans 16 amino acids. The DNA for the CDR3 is TGTGCCAGCAGCGGCCCTCAATGGGAGGGGCGGACTGAAGCTTTCTTT. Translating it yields CASSGPQWEGRTEAFF.

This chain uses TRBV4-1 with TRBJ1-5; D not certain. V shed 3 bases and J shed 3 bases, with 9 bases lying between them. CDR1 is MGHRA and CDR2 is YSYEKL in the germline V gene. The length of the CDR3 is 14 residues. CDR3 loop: CASSQIISNQPQHF. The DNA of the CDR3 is TGCGCCAGCAGCCAGATTATCTCCAATCAGCCCCAGCATTTT.

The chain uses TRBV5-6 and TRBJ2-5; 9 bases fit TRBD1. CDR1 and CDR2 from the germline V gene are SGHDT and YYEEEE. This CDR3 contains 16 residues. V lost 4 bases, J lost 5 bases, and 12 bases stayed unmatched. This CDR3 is CASSQGTGNDWETQYF. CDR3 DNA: TGTGCCAGCAGCCAGGGGACAGGGAACGATTGGGAGACCCAGTACTTC.

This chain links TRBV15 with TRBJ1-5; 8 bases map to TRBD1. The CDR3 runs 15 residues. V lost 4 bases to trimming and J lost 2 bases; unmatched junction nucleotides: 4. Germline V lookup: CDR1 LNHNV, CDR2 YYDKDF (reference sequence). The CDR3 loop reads CATSMGGQGNQPQHF. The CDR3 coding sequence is TGTGCCACCAGCATGGGGGGACAGGGCAATCAGCCCCAGCATTTT.